Below, 21 T cell receptor beta chains from the same sample are listed, as sequenced in a study of somatic mutations in cytotoxic T cells in rheumatoid arthritis (dated by TCRdb to about 2017). The library was generated by the immunoSEQ multiplex PCR assay. In its TCRdb copy, this immuneACCESS table keeps in-frame sequences only and misses some clones. Where compared with another copy, unresolved V genes explain less than half of these, and the others have no known cause. For this sample there are a few thousand clones; around 80% appear just once. The leading ten clones occupy 30% to 40% of the sample. Specimen: CD8+ T cells sorted from blood. The source is an older man with rheumatoid arthritis.

The table lists this clone with a few counts. This rearrangement joins TRBV6-5 to TRBJ1-2, with 7 bases identical to TRBD1. V shed 4 bases and J 4 bases; nucleotides not matched to a gene: 6. CDR1 and CDR2 (germline): MNHEY, SVGAGI. The CDR3 totals 14 residues. The DNA of the CDR3 is TGTGCCAGCAGTTTTCAGGGGGGTAGCTATGGCTACACCTTC. Amino acids: CASSFQGGSYGYTF.

The chain employs TRBV6-5 and TRBJ2-5, with D possibly matching TRBD2 (6 bases). The CDR3 runs 13 residues. Trimming shortened V by 9 bases and J by 5 bases, and 16 bases separated the two germline ends. In germline, CDR1 is MNHEY, CDR2 SVGAGI. CDR3 sequence reads: CASYAGLAETQYF. CDR3 in DNA: TGTGCCAGTTACGCGGGGCTAGCTGAGACCCAGTACTTC.

This sequence joins TRBV7-3 and TRBJ1-3; tentatively, D is TRBD1 (5 bases). Germline V gives CDR1 SGHTA, CDR2 FQGTGA. V was clipped by 4 bases and J by 2 bases, with 12 bases between them. This CDR3 contains 15 residues. CDR3 region: CASSSGQGAGNTIYF. The CDR3 nucleotides read TGTGCCAGCAGCTCGGGTCAGGGCGCTGGAAACACCATATATTTT.

V usage is TRBV19 and J usage is TRBJ2-7; D ambiguous. This CDR3 has 13 residues. With 2 bases removed from V and 6 bases from J, the gap between germline ends came to 11 bases. Germline V gene sequence: CDR1 LNHDA, CDR2 SQIVND (reference sequence). CDR3 region: CASSISTLSEQYF. CDR3 nucleotide sequence: TGTGCCAGTAGTATAAGCACGTTGAGCGAGCAGTACTTC.

This clone was seen more than once but under ten times. This chain connects TRBV6-1 to TRBJ2-3; 10 bases line up with TRBD2. The CDR3 sequence is 15 residues long. The germline gives CDR1 MNHNS, CDR2 SASEGT. J lost 4 bases, V lost 2 bases, and 3 bases had no gene match. This CDR3 is CASSELAGVADTQYF. The CDR3 coding sequence is TGTGCCAGCAGTGAACTAGCGGGAGTGGCAGATACGCAGTATTTT.

The rearrangement links TRBV7-3 to TRBJ1-1; D gene ambiguous. This CDR3 spans 13 amino acids. Germline V lookup: CDR1 SGHTA, CDR2 FQGTGA. Trimming cost V 1 base and J 1 base, with 4 bases left between them. The CDR3 bases are TGTGCCAGCAGCTTAAACAAGAACACTGAAGCTTTCTTT. Amino acids: CASSLNKNTEAFF.

Details on this clone: The germline gene is not matched at one end of the junction; a read error may be the cause. V usage is TRBV15 and J usage is TRBJ2-2, with D maybe TRBD2 (5 bases). CDR1 is LNHNV, CDR2 YYDKDF, per germline (reference sequence). The CDR3 is made up of 14 amino acids. The CDR3 DNA follows: TGTGCCACCAGCAAGCTAGCCTTGCCCGGAGAGCTGTTTTTT. Its translation: CATSKLALPGELFF.

The genes are TRBV7-6 and TRBJ2-5, with TRBD1 identical over 8 bases. The CDR3 spans 12 residues. V lost 5 bases to trimming and J lost 7 bases; unmatched junction nucleotides: 3. CDR1 is SGHVS, CDR2 FNYEAQ, per germline. This CDR3 reads CASSPGGATQYF. CDR3 DNA sequence: TGTGCCAGCAGCCCAGGGGGCGCGACCCAGTACTTC.

The chain is built from TRBV10-2 and TRBJ2-7; maybe TRBD1 (5 bases). The CDR3 runs 11 residues. Germline V gene data show CDR1 as WSHSY and CDR2 as SAAADI. V lost 2 bases and J 7 bases, leaving 6 bases between the germline ends. For the CDR3, the DNA is TGCGCCAGCAGTGAGGGGGCGGAGCAGTACTTC. It yields the protein CASSEGAEQYF.

J is TRBJ2-1 and V is TRBV7-9; 7 bases are a match to TRBD2. The CDR3 contains 16 residues. V was clipped by 3 bases and J by 3 bases; unmatched bases: 8. Germline V lookup: CDR1 SEHNR, CDR2 FQNEAQ (reference sequence). CDR3 in DNA: TGTGCCAGCAGCTTCCCGGGAGGCGGTCGCTACAATGAGCAGTTCTTC. Translation: CASSFPGGGRYNEQFF.

This rearrangement joins TRBV27 to TRBJ1-2, with D uncertain. The CDR3 has 12 amino acids. The germline V gene encodes CDR1 MNHEY and CDR2 SMNVEV (reference sequence). Between the trimmed V and J ends, which lost 6 bases and 4 bases, there was a span of 9 bases. CDR3 sequence (DNA): TGTGCCAGCAGCCCGGGGTCCTATGGCTACACCTTC. The encoded protein is CASSPGSYGYTF.

This clone was detected once. Additional DNA sequences in this sample encode the identical CDR3. This CDR3 is CASSGQGGNEKLFF. CDR3 DNA: TGTGCCAGCAGTGGACAGGGGGGTAATGAAAAACTGTTTTTT. This chain joins TRBV2 and TRBJ1-4; 9 bases match TRBD1. This CDR3 has 14 residues. Germline CDR1 is SNHLY and CDR2 is FYNNEI. V trimming: 4 bases; J trimming: 4 bases; junction bases outside the gene matches: 1.

The chain links TRBV29-1 to TRBJ1-1; maybe TRBD1 (5 bases). This CDR3 comprises 13 residues. Germline V gene data show CDR1 as SQVTM and CDR2 as ANQGSEA. The V gene lost 1 base and the J gene lost 2 bases, with 8 bases spanning the gap. CDR3 coding DNA: TGCAGCGTTGAAGTCGACAGAAACACTGAAGCTTTCTTT. Translation gives CSVEVDRNTEAFF.

V usage is TRBV7-3 and J usage is TRBJ1-1; D gene ambiguous. This CDR3 has 12 amino acids. V was cut by 5 bases and J by 2 bases, with 6 bases left in between. Germline V gives CDR1 SGHTA, CDR2 FQGTGA. Written as DNA, the CDR3 is TGTGCCAGCAGCGCGGGCAACACTGAAGCTTTCTTT. This codes for CASSAGNTEAFF.

V and J are TRBV5-6 and TRBJ2-2, with 9 bases that match TRBD1. The junction had 4 bases not matched to a gene; V was cut back by 3 bases and J by 4 bases. Germline V gene sequence: CDR1 SGHDT, CDR2 YYEEEE. The length of the CDR3 is 15 residues. The CDR3 sequence is CASSSGQGGTGELFF. Written as DNA, the CDR3 is TGTGCCAGCAGCTCGGGACAGGGAGGCACCGGGGAGCTGTTTTTT.

The chain joins TRBV7-8 to TRBJ2-5; TRBD2 matches at 7 bases. CDR1 is SGHVS and CDR2 is FQNEAQ in the germline V gene. CDR3 size: 15 residues. The junction had 8 bases not matched to a gene; V was cut back by 2 bases and J by 5 bases. This CDR3 reads CASSLNTGLVETQYF. The CDR3 bases are TGTGCCAGCAGCTTAAATACCGGACTAGTCGAGACCCAGTACTTC.

The genes are TRBV6-6 and TRBJ2-7; perhaps TRBD2 as D (6 bases). CDR1 is MNHNY, CDR2 SVGAGI, per germline (reference sequence). The CDR3 is 15 residues long. V shed 5 bases and J shed 5 bases, with 19 bases lying between them. CDR3 loop: CASSENGGFVHEQYF. CDR3 DNA: TGTGCCAGCAGTGAGAATGGAGGGTTTGTACACGAGCAGTACTTC.

The chain couples TRBV29-1 to TRBJ2-5; the match to TRBD2 covers 15 bases. CDR1 is SQVTM, CDR2 ANQGSEA, per germline. There are 22 residues in the CDR3. J lost 5 bases, V lost 1 base, and 23 bases had no gene match. Here the CDR3 DNA reads TGCAGCGTTGAAGTCCGCGGGCCGACAGGGACTAGCGGGAGGAAGGGACGGGAGACCCAGTACTTC. Residues: CSVEVRGPTGTSGRKGRETQYF.

J is TRBJ2-7 and V is TRBV10-3; 12 bases are a match to TRBD1. Germline V gene lookup returns CDR1 ENHRY and CDR2 SYGVKD. The CDR3 consists of 14 residues. The ends lost 10 bases at V and 4 bases at J; junction bases unmatched: 8. CDR3 in DNA: TGTGCCACCTGTCGGGACAGGGGGCCTTACGAGCAGTACTTC. Amino acid sequence: CATCRDRGPYEQYF.

The V gene is TRBV6-5, the J gene TRBJ1-6; 10 positions match TRBD1. J gave up 2 bases and V 9 bases, and 4 bases lay outside the gene matches. From germline, CDR1 is MNHEY and CDR2 SVGAGI. The CDR3 covers 15 residues. Written as DNA, the CDR3 is TGTGCCAGTTCGGACAGGGGGGCCTATAATTCACCCCTCCACTTT. Translated: CASSDRGAYNSPLHF.

This clone was seen only a few times. The rearrangement links TRBV4-1 to TRBJ2-7; a possible D gene is TRBD1 (6 bases). V gave up 6 bases and J gave up 7 bases, with 16 bases separating them. Germline V gene sequence: CDR1 MGHRA, CDR2 YSYEKL. The CDR3 runs to 13 residues. The CDR3 protein is CASSPDSWREQYF. The DNA of the CDR3 is TGCGCCAGCAGTCCGGACAGTTGGCGTGAGCAGTACTTC.